These 10 T cell receptor beta chains came from one sample sequenced in a study of T cell responses to AZD1222 COVID-19 vaccine. Here immunoSEQ multiplex PCR was the method, and the copy in TCRdb shows in-frame clones only, minus some. The sample holds over 90,000 clones, about 90% seen once. The specimen was peripheral blood, collected on day 0 of AZD1222 vaccination. Source of these receptors: an adult in good health.

The chain couples TRBV28 to TRBJ2-2, with D unresolved. Germline V gene sequence: CDR1 MDHEN, CDR2 SYDVKM. The CDR3 is 13 residues long. With 6 bases removed from V and 7 bases from J, the gap between germline ends came to 12 bases. The CDR3 spells CASSPAYGGELFF. The DNA for the CDR3 is TGTGCCAGCAGCCCAGCGTATGGCGGGGAGCTGTTTTTT. Looking up the rest from reference TRBV28 and TRBJ2-2 gives the full variable domain: DVKVTQSSRYLVKRTGEKVFLECVQDMDHENMFWYRQDPGLGLRLIYFSYDVKMKEKGDIPEGYSVSREKKERFSLILESASTNQTSMYLCASSPAYGGELFFGEGSRLTVL.

This clone came up a few times. The V call is TRBV19, the J call TRBJ1-2; D is possibly TRBD1 (5 bases). The V gene lost 0 bases and the J gene lost 0 bases, with 14 bases spanning the gap. This CDR3 contains 17 residues. Germline-derived CDR1 and CDR2 are LNHDA and SQIVND (reference sequence). CDR3: CASSIDVKATANYGYTF. CDR3 DNA: TGTGCCAGTAGTATAGATGTGAAGGCGACAGCTAACTATGGCTACACCTTC.

Written as DNA, the CDR3 is TGCAGCGTTGGATTCCTTGACAGGGTCAACTATGGCTACACCTTC. The encoded protein is CSVGFLDRVNYGYTF. The chain couples TRBV29-1 to TRBJ1-2; 7 bases fit TRBD1. V lost 4 bases, J lost 2 bases, and 10 bases stayed unmatched. Germline CDR1 SQVTM, CDR2 ANQGSEA. The CDR3 loop spans 15 amino acids.

This chain uses TRBV7-9 with TRBJ2-5; D gene ambiguous. V lost 1 base and J lost 7, with 7 bases in between. This CDR3 comprises 12 residues. The germline V gene encodes CDR1 SEHNR and CDR2 FQNEAQ (reference sequence). The CDR3 nucleotides are TGTGCCAGCAGCTTAGGTGGTAGGACCCAGTACTTC. Translating it yields CASSLGGRTQYF.

The gene calls are TRBV7-8 and TRBJ2-7; weak D call: TRBD1 (5 bases). Germline CDR1 is SGHVS and CDR2 is FQNEAQ. This CDR3 is 16 amino acids long. The V gene lost 2 bases and the J gene lost 2 bases, with 16 bases spanning the gap. The CDR3 sequence: CASSLRWARETYEQYF. As DNA, the CDR3 is TGTGCCAGCAGCTTAAGGTGGGCCAGGGAAACCTACGAGCAGTACTTC.

The CDR3 reads CASSSIGRGESYNEQFF. The CDR3, as DNA: TGTGCCAGTAGTAGTATAGGGAGGGGGGAGTCCTACAATGAGCAGTTCTTC. The chain carries TRBV19 and TRBJ2-1; weak D call: TRBD2 (7 bases). The germline V gene has CDR1 LNHDA and CDR2 SQIVND (reference sequence). V dropped 4 bases and J dropped 1 base, with 17 bases sitting between them. The CDR3 runs 17 residues.

Only one count was recorded for this clone. The chain has TRBV5-1 and TRBJ1-2, with 7 positions matching TRBD1. Germline CDR1 SGHRS, CDR2 YFSETQ. The ends lost 7 bases at V and 2 bases at J; junction bases unmatched: 8. CDR3 size: 14 residues. The CDR3 loop is CASRQRGQNYGYTF. The CDR3 DNA reads TGCGCCAGCCGCCAAAGGGGGCAGAACTATGGCTACACCTTC. The whole variable domain, remainder taken from reference TRBV5-1 and TRBJ1-2, is KAGVTQTPRYLIKTRGQQVTLSCSPISGHRSVSWYQQTPGQGLQFLFEYFSETQRNKGNFPGRFSGRQFSNSRSEMNVSTLELGDSALYLCASRQRGQNYGYTFGSGTRLTVV.

This clone has ten or more counts. V is TRBV6-2 or TRBV6-3 and J is TRBJ1-6, with D uncertain. V lost 5 bases to trimming and J lost 3 bases, with 8 bases between them. The V gene's germline CDR1 is MNHEY and CDR2 SVGEGT. The CDR3 covers 14 residues. CDR3 region: CASSTGNYNSPLHF. Here the CDR3 DNA reads TGTGCCAGCAGTACCGGGAACTATAATTCACCCCTCCACTTT.

Worth noting for this clone: Germline is not matched at one junction end, which may reflect a read error. The V gene is TRBV7-2, the J gene TRBJ2-3; 8 nucleotides align to TRBD2. This CDR3 contains 14 residues. Germline CDR1 reads SGHTA; CDR2 reads FQGNSA. DNA of the CDR3: TGTGCCAGCAGCATAGCGGGGTACACAGATACGCAGTATTTT. This translates into CASSIAGYTDTQYF.

A note on this clone: Additional DNA sequences in this sample encode the identical CDR3. The V call is TRBV5-4, the J call TRBJ1-2; D unresolved. The V end lost 1 base, the J end lost 1 base, and 5 bases lay between the germline ends. The CDR3 consists of 13 residues. Germline V gene data show CDR1 as SGHNT and CDR2 as YYREEE (reference sequence). The CDR3 coding sequence is TGTGCCAGCAGCTTGTGGGGTAACTATGGCTACACCTTC. Residues: CASSLWGNYGYTF.